A single sample gave rise to the 13 T cell receptor beta chains below, sequenced in a study of circulating CD8 cells and anti-PD-1 response in melanoma. The QIAseq Immune Repertoire TCR panel built the libraries from about 14 ng of total RNA. A single record per CDR3 protein comes from TCRdb applying MiXCR to the reads. The sample records fewer than 2,500 distinct CDR3 sequences, less than 7% being singletons. Four subsets defined by PD-1 and/or TIGIT were sorted from live CD3+CD8+TCRalphabeta+ cells. The input for sequencing was CD8+ T cells from PBMCs, taken at baseline or after one month of anti-PD-1 therapy (not recorded which). Receptor source: a human donor with melanoma.

By proportion, this clonotype is medium-sized (0.01 to 0.1%). The genes are TRBV27 and TRBJ1-5, with 9 bases that match TRBD1. The CDR3 totals 15 residues. CDR1 and CDR2 (germline): MNHEY, SMNVEV (reference sequence). J lost 1 base, V lost 3 bases, and 1 base had no gene match. The CDR3 spells CASSFGTGSNQPQHF. The CDR3 nucleotides are TGTGCCAGCAGTTTCGGGACAGGGAGCAATCAGCCCCAGCATTTT.

This clonotype is labeled as medium-sized. This chain uses TRBV6-1 with TRBJ2-1, with D perhaps matching TRBD1 (6 bases). This CDR3 is 12 amino acids long. In germline, CDR1 is MNHNS, CDR2 SASEGT. Trimming took off 4 bases at V and 13 bases at J, with 14 bases between the two ends. CDR3 nucleotides: TGTGCCAGCAGTGGAGGGCAGGGGTCACAGTTCTTC. Its translation is CASSGGQGSQFF.

By its share, this clonotype is medium-sized. The chain uses TRBV29-1 and TRBJ1-2; possible D gene TRBD1, 6 bases. Trimming removed 0 bases from V and 2 bases from J, with 16 bases in between. Germline V CDR1 and CDR2: SQVTM, ANQGSEA. The CDR3 is made up of 16 amino acids. CDR3: CSVEDRGPTGNYGYTF. CDR3 DNA: TGCAGCGTTGAAGATAGGGGACCAACAGGGAACTATGGCTACACCTTC.

This clonotype is labeled medium-sized. CDR3 region: CASSYSDGGESYEQYF. The CDR3 DNA reads as TGTGCCAGCAGTTACTCCGACGGGGGCGAATCCTACGAGCAGTACTTC. The chain is built from TRBV6-5 and TRBJ2-7; D may correspond to TRBD1 or TRBD2 (6 bases each). CDR1 MNHEY and CDR2 SVGAGI come from the germline V gene. The V end was cut by 0 bases, the J end by 1 base, with 13 bases between. The CDR3 has 16 residues.

By share, this clonotype counts as medium-sized. This rearrangement joins TRBV19 to TRBJ1-1; D is possibly TRBD1 (5 bases). Germline V gene lookup returns CDR1 LNHDA and CDR2 SQIVND (reference sequence). The CDR3 contains 13 residues. Deletions cut 10 bases from V and 1 base from J, with 13 bases between. CDR3 DNA: TGTGCCACCCGATCGGGGGGGAACACTGAAGCTTTCTTT. Its translation: CATRSGGNTEAFF.

By share, this clonotype ranks as medium-sized. The chain employs TRBV29-1 and TRBJ2-7; no clear D gene. From germline, CDR1 is SQVTM and CDR2 ANQGSEA. Trimming stripped 8 bases from V and 0 bases from J, with 14 bases between. The CDR3 loop spans 13 amino acids. CDR3 amino acids: CSIITGVSYEQYF. Here the CDR3 DNA reads TGCAGCATAATAACTGGGGTCTCCTACGAGCAGTACTTC.

This clonotype is deemed medium-sized (0.01 to 0.1%). The chain links TRBV29-1 to TRBJ2-7; TRBD1 is a possible D gene (7 bases). Germline V lookup: CDR1 SQVTM, CDR2 ANQGSEA. The CDR3 extends over 13 amino acids. Here the CDR3 reads CSARGERSYEQYF. The CDR3 DNA is TGCAGTGCCAGGGGGGAACGTAGCTACGAGCAGTACTTC.

This clonotype qualifies as medium-sized. This chain joins TRBV7-2 and TRBJ1-2, with 7 bases that match TRBD1. This CDR3 is built from 14 residues. Germline V gene data show CDR1 as SGHTA and CDR2 as FQGNSA. Unmatched junction bases numbered 2, after V lost 1 base and J lost 3 bases. This CDR3 reads CASSLDRGYYGYTF. In DNA form, the CDR3 reads TGTGCCAGCAGCTTAGACAGGGGTTACTATGGCTACACCTTC.

This clonotype rates as medium-sized (0.01 to 0.1%). For the CDR3, the DNA is TGTGCCAGCAGTTTTCGCCCCCCCGGGGAGCTGTTTTTT. Its translation is CASSFRPPGELFF. The chain combines TRBV27 with TRBJ2-2; D remains unclear. The germline CDR1 and CDR2 sequences are MNHEY and SMNVEV (reference sequence). The CDR3 contains 13 residues. Trimming removed 3 bases from V and 6 bases from J, with 8 bases in between.

This clonotype is medium-sized. The junction does not match germline at one end; this may be a read error. The chain uses TRBV2 and TRBJ2-1; 8 bases agree with TRBD2. In germline, CDR1 is SNHLY, CDR2 FYNNEI. The CDR3 is made up of 13 amino acids. The CDR3 is CARRAGVGNEQFF. As DNA, the CDR3 is TGTGCCCGCAGAGCGGGGGTCGGCAATGAGCAGTTCTTC.

This clonotype is categorized as medium-sized. The V gene is TRBV18, the J gene TRBJ2-7; no clear D gene. V was clipped by 0 bases and J by 2 bases, with 8 bases between them. CDR3 size: 14 residues. The germline gives CDR1 KGHSH, CDR2 LQKENI. The CDR3 coding sequence is TGTGCCAGCTCACCACCAGGGATTACCTACGAGCAGTACTTC. As protein: CASSPPGITYEQYF.

The chain carries TRBV7-6 and TRBJ2-5; a possible D gene is TRBD2 (6 bases). V lost 5 bases and J lost 5, with 15 bases in between. CDR3 length equals 14 residues. Germline CDR1 reads SGHVS; CDR2 reads FNYEAQ. The CDR3 region has the DNA TGTGCCAGCAGCGAGGACCGGGGGAGGGAGACCCAGTACTTC. Residues: CASSEDRGRETQYF.

Sample share makes this clonotype medium-sized (0.01 to 0.1%). This sequence joins TRBV28 and TRBJ2-7, with D unclear. Deletions cut 3 bases from V and 6 bases from J, with 6 bases between. This CDR3 has 11 residues. Germline V gene data show CDR1 as MDHEN and CDR2 as SYDVKM. CDR3 bases: TGTGCCAGCAGTTTTAATAGCGAGCAGTACTTC. Its translation is CASSFNSEQYF.